What follows is one TCR beta chain and its context. V lost 6 bases and J 0 bases, leaving 10 bases between the germline ends. Per germline, CDR1 SQVTM and CDR2 ANQGSEA. The CDR3 totals 13 residues. The sample comes from a study of blood T cell repertoires in COVID-19. Study-wide background: Acute-phase and convalescent COVID-19 samples originated in the United States, Italy and Spain.

The repertoire was sequenced with immunoSEQ multiplex PCR; TCRdb's copy has only in-frame clones and lacks some. This table has roughly 250,000 clones, approximately 91% appearing once. All enrollees were about 18 to 89 years old and from about 24 US areas. Allocation to cohorts depended on clinical history reported by the participants. The clonotype was recovered from a human donor in a cohort exposed to, infected with or recovered from COVID-19 (not recorded which). The donor label of this sample is uncertain. The chain uses TRBV29-1 and TRBJ2-3; the D gene is possibly TRBD1 (5 bases). The sample taken for sequencing was PBMCs or T cells enriched from blood (not recorded which). In nucleotides, the CDR3 is TGCAGCGTCCAGGGCCCTAGCACAGATACGCAGTATTTT. It is translated as CSVQGPSTDTQYF.